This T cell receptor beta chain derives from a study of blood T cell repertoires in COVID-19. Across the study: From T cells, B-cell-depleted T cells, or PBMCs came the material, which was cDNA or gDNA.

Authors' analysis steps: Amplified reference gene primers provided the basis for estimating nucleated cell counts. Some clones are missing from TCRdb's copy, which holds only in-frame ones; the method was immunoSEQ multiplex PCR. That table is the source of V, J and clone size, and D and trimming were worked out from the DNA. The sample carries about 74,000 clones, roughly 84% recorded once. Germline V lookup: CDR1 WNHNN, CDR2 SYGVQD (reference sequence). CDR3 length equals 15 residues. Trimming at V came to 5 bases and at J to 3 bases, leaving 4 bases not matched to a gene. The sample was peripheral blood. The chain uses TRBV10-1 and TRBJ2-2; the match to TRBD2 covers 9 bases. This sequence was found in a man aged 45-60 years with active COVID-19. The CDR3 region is CASSLLAGDTGELFF. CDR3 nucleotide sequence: TGCGCCAGCAGTCTCTTAGCGGGGGACACCGGGGAGCTGTTTTTT.